These T cell receptor beta chains were read from a single sample in a study of cytomegalovirus exposure and HLA in healthy donors. Repertoires were generated with immunoSEQ multiplex PCR, while TCRdb's copy carries only in-frame clones and drops some. This sample has over 150,000 clones, with roughly three quarters found just once. The sample was PBMCs. The receptors come from a woman in her 50s in good health and CMV-seropositive. The CDR3 runs from the conserved cysteine through the conserved F or W. Fields, in order: CDR3 protein, J gene, V gene.

CDR3 protein: CATSREGTGGKRTEAFF; J gene: TRBJ1-1; V gene: TRBV15
CDR3 protein: CASSLGGVGRGEQYF; J gene: TRBJ2-7; V gene: TRBV9
CDR3 protein: CASSWGRAGNTIYF; J gene: TRBJ1-3; V gene: TRBV28
CDR3 protein: CASSQGRTGNMYNSPLHF; J gene: TRBJ1-6; V gene: TRBV4-1
CDR3 protein: CAISGSHEQYF; J gene: TRBJ2-7; V gene: TRBV10-3
CDR3 protein: CASSLEGRTDTQYF; J gene: TRBJ2-3; V gene: TRBV5-5
CDR3 protein: CASSWGQSTGELFF; J gene: TRBJ2-2; V gene: TRBV7-8
CDR3 protein: CASSPRRANYGYTF; J gene: TRBJ1-2; V gene: TRBV6-5
CDR3 protein: CAWSGQGTGELFF; J gene: TRBJ2-2; V gene: TRBV30
CDR3 protein: CASSSPGWGNTGELFF; J gene: TRBJ2-2; V gene: TRBV27
CDR3 protein: CASRLGHNTGELFF; J gene: TRBJ2-2; V gene: TRBV6-1
CDR3 protein: CASSGDRGRSTEAFF; J gene: TRBJ1-1; V gene: TRBV27
CDR3 protein: CASSSLTSGATDEQYF; J gene: TRBJ2-7; V gene: TRBV5-1
CDR3 protein: CASSWGQGDYNEQFF; J gene: TRBJ2-1; V gene: TRBV5-6
CDR3 protein: CASSSGQYTGELFF; J gene: TRBJ2-2; V gene: TRBV7-3
CDR3 protein: CASSQTRGGARRRGANVLTF; J gene: TRBJ2-6; V gene: TRBV23-1
CDR3 protein: CASSYTDRGTSGELFF; J gene: TRBJ2-2; V gene: TRBV11-3
CDR3 protein: CASSNRVKSSGNTIYF; J gene: TRBJ1-3; V gene: TRBV7-2
CDR3 protein: CASRPAKQGRGETQYF; J gene: TRBJ2-5; V gene: TRBV5-4
CDR3 protein: CASSPSGYDEKLFF; J gene: TRBJ1-4; V gene: TRBV18
CDR3 protein: CASSHLPGLAGEGVQYF; J gene: TRBJ2-5; V gene: TRBV4-1
CDR3 protein: CASSLVLTSTDTQYF; J gene: TRBJ2-3; V gene: TRBV13
CDR3 protein: CASSLRGEKPGELFF; J gene: TRBJ2-2; V gene: TRBV9
CDR3 protein: CSVSRVVNTEAFF; J gene: TRBJ1-1; V gene: TRBV29-1
CDR3 protein: CAWRRTGGAEMTAF; J gene: TRBJ1-2; V gene: TRBV30
CDR3 protein: CASSNRVTYNSPLHF; J gene: TRBJ1-6; V gene: TRBV6-5
CDR3 protein: CASSLSGHNEQFF; J gene: TRBJ2-1; V gene: TRBV5-1
CDR3 protein: CASTVSGYGYTF; J gene: TRBJ1-2; V gene: TRBV2
CDR3 protein: CASSLAGVPEAFF; J gene: TRBJ1-1; V gene: TRBV5-6
CDR3 protein: CASSLAPGGYEQYF; J gene: TRBJ2-7; V gene: TRBV5-1
CDR3 protein: CASSLWTAINEKLFF; J gene: TRBJ1-4; V gene: TRBV5-1
CDR3 protein: CASSPYRIRRNTGELFF; J gene: TRBJ2-2; V gene: TRBV11-2
CDR3 protein: CASSLQGTNTGELFF; J gene: TRBJ2-2; V gene: TRBV5-4
CDR3 protein: CASSFPRQGAINTIYF; J gene: TRBJ1-3; V gene: TRBV11-2
CDR3 protein: CASSYPGQSYEQYF; J gene: TRBJ2-7; V gene: TRBV6-6
CDR3 protein: CASSSLGRGNQPQHF; J gene: TRBJ1-5; V gene: TRBV7-2
CDR3 protein: CASSRGQGGNYGYTF; J gene: TRBJ1-2; V gene: TRBV6-5
CDR3 protein: CASSLGHKSNEKLFF; J gene: TRBJ1-4; V gene: TRBV5-8
CDR3 protein: CASRRGQGAYEQYF; J gene: TRBJ2-7; V gene: TRBV6-5
CDR3 protein: CASSSWTGEETQYF; J gene: TRBJ2-5; V gene: TRBV7-9
CDR3 protein: CASRQGGPLHF; J gene: TRBJ1-6; V gene: TRBV5-8
CDR3 protein: CASIDLGGSSAYEQYF; J gene: TRBJ2-7; V gene: TRBV6-6
CDR3 protein: CASGLSSSGNTIYF; J gene: TRBJ1-3; V gene: TRBV12-5
CDR3 protein: CATKSGTGNTGELFF; J gene: TRBJ2-2; V gene: TRBV5-1
CDR3 protein: CAWSRGPTDTQYF; J gene: TRBJ2-3; V gene: TRBV30
CDR3 protein: CASSLKQGEGYGYTF; J gene: TRBJ1-2; V gene: TRBV4-1
CDR3 protein: CASSLEWRGGEQFF; J gene: TRBJ2-1; V gene: TRBV11-2
CDR3 protein: CASSRQPSRANTEAFF; J gene: TRBJ1-1; V gene: TRBV7-6
CDR3 protein: CSAQDRLNTEAFF; J gene: TRBJ1-1; V gene: TRBV29-1
CDR3 protein: CATSRAGGTGGYEAFF; J gene: TRBJ1-1; V gene: TRBV15
CDR3 protein: CAWNRWANTEAFF; J gene: TRBJ1-1; V gene: TRBV30
CDR3 protein: CASLGGGRATGELFF; J gene: TRBJ2-2; V gene: TRBV2
CDR3 protein: CASSSALWKSFGSPLHF; J gene: TRBJ1-6; V gene: TRBV11-2
CDR3 protein: CAISVGIEQYF; J gene: TRBJ2-7; V gene: TRBV10-3
CDR3 protein: CASSVQGANTEAFF; J gene: TRBJ1-1; V gene: TRBV5-4